This T cell receptor beta chain came from a study of T cells after yellow fever vaccination. This CDR3 has 11 residues. J gave up 9 bases and V 10 bases, and 6 bases lay outside the gene matches. Germline lookup yields CDR1 SEHNR and CDR2 FQNEAQ (reference sequence). This clonotype was observed at least ten times. Its antigen remains unidentified. 5'RACE template switching generated TCR cDNA, adding a universal primer site and UMIs. TCRdb re-analysed the 5' RACE reads in MiXCR, keeping a single row per CDR3 protein. The sample has around 67,000 distinct CDR3 sequences, approximately 7% seen once; the top ten hold roughly 33%. Study-wide points: Weaker overall was a secondary response that nonetheless peaked faster, on day 5 versus 15. Of the clonotypes, a small share occurred in both CD4 and CD8 compartments. Highly abundant clonotypes carried over from the bulk population could end up in FACS-sorted repertoires as contaminants.

This specimen consisted of CD8+ T cells sorted from PBMCs, obtained about 5 days after the first yellow fever vaccination. The clonotype was recovered from a man aged 18 to 35 who received the YFV17D yellow fever vaccine. The chain is built from TRBV7-9 and TRBJ2-3, with 8 bases matching TRBD2. CDR3 coding DNA: TGTGCCACCTTCTTAGCGGGGACGCAGTATTTT. Amino acid sequence: CATFLAGTQYF.